Presented here are 12 T cell receptor beta chains from one specimen sequenced in a study of blood T cell repertoires in COVID-19. Method: immunoSEQ multiplex PCR; TCRdb's copy keeps in-frame clones and lacks some. The table includes about 210,000 clones, 84% detected once. Sequencing was done on a sample of peripheral blood. Receptors originate from an elderly woman with COVID-19, enrolled during active disease.

This sequence joins TRBV5-1 and TRBJ2-2; D remains ambiguous. The V end lost 4 bases, the J end lost 4 bases, and 14 bases lay between the germline ends. This CDR3 region has 15 residues. CDR1 SGHRS and CDR2 YFSETQ come from the germline V gene. For the CDR3, the DNA is TGCGCCAGCAGCCCCCCGTCCATGGCCACCGGGGAGCTGTTTTTT. Its translation is CASSPPSMATGELFF.

This clone was found many times. The chain combines TRBV5-1 with TRBJ2-1, with D perhaps matching TRBD2 (6 bases). The CDR3 totals 15 residues. The ends were cut back, 1 base at V and 2 bases at J, with 10 bases in the middle. Germline loops: CDR1 SGHRS, CDR2 YFSETQ. The chain's CDR3 is CASSLRGSAYNEQFF. CDR3 DNA sequence: TGCGCCAGCAGCTTGCGGGGGTCCGCCTACAATGAGCAGTTCTTC. Together with reference TRBV5-1 and TRBJ2-1, the CDR3 gives the full variable domain: KAGVTQTPRYLIKTRGQQVTLSCSPISGHRSVSWYQQTPGQGLQFLFEYFSETQRNKGNFPGRFSGRQFSNSRSEMNVSTLELGDSALYLCASSLRGSAYNEQFFGPGTRLTVL.

The chain uses TRBV19 and TRBJ2-1, with 14 bases aligning to TRBD2. V shed 3 bases, J shed 7 bases, and the junction held 17 bases outside the gene matches. Germline V gives CDR1 LNHDA, CDR2 SQIVND (reference sequence). This CDR3 is built from 20 residues. This chain's CDR3 is CASSIPLVPGLAGVLNEQFF. The CDR3 coding sequence is TGTGCCAGTAGTATCCCCCTAGTCCCGGGACTAGCGGGAGTGTTGAATGAGCAGTTCTTC.

The chain carries TRBV5-1 and TRBJ2-5; TRBD1 agrees at 7 bases. CDR3 length: 15 amino acids. Trimming took 3 bases from V and 7 from J; bases not matched to a gene: 12. Germline CDR1 SGHRS, CDR2 YFSETQ. The CDR3 DNA sequence: TGCGCCAGCAGCTCCGGGACAGCGGTTATGGGGACCCAGTACTTC. This codes for CASSSGTAVMGTQYF. The full variable domain, with the rest looked up from reference TRBV5-1 and TRBJ2-5, is KAGVTQTPRYLIKTRGQQVTLSCSPISGHRSVSWYQQTPGQGLQFLFEYFSETQRNKGNFPGRFSGRQFSNSRSEMNVSTLELGDSALYLCASSSGTAVMGTQYFGPGTRLLVL.

The chain couples TRBV2 to TRBJ2-1; the D gene is possibly TRBD1 (7 bases). The CDR3 consists of 15 residues. V was clipped by 5 bases and J by 12 bases, with 23 bases between them. The germline V gene has CDR1 SNHLY and CDR2 FYNNEI. The CDR3 sequence: CASSLYGPGGGGQFF. The CDR3 DNA sequence: TGTGCCAGCAGTCTATACGGTCCCGGAGGGGGCGGGCAGTTCTTC. Drawing the rest from reference TRBV2 and TRBJ2-1, the complete variable domain is EPEVTQTPSHQVTQMGQEVILRCVPISNHLYFYWYRQILGQKVEFLVSFYNNEISEKSEIFDDQFSVERPDGSNFTLKIRSTKLEDSAMYFCASSLYGPGGGGQFFGPGTRLTVL.

The chain employs TRBV2 and TRBJ1-6; no reliable D call. With 4 bases removed from V and 10 bases from J, the gap between germline ends came to 14 bases. The CDR3 is 14 amino acids. CDR1 and CDR2 (germline): SNHLY, FYNNEI. This chain's CDR3 is CASSGLEGRSPLHF. The DNA of the CDR3 is TGTGCCAGCAGTGGCCTGGAGGGAAGGTCACCCCTCCACTTT.

V and J are TRBV4-2 and TRBJ2-7, with 10 nucleotides matching TRBD2. Germline lookup yields CDR1 LGHNA and CDR2 YNFKEQ. This CDR3 has 17 amino acids. With 0 bases clipped from V and 5 bases from J, the junction kept 10 bases outside the gene matches. CDR3: CASSQDRASGRVDEQYF. The CDR3, as DNA: TGTGCCAGCAGCCAAGATCGGGCTAGCGGGAGAGTGGACGAGCAGTACTTC.

This clone was seen only a few times. The V and J genes are TRBV9 and TRBJ1-6; no reliable D call. Per the germline V gene, CDR1 is SGDLS and CDR2 is YYNGEE. CDR3 size: 13 residues. V lost 4 bases and J lost 9, with 11 bases in between. The CDR3 is CASSLRGASPLHF. As DNA, the CDR3 is TGTGCCAGCAGCCTCAGAGGCGCTTCACCCCTCCACTTT. The whole variable domain, remainder taken from reference TRBV9 and TRBJ1-6, is DSGVTQTPKHLITATGQRVTLRCSPRSGDLSVYWYQQSLDQGLQFLIQYYNGEERAKGNILERFSAQQFPDLHSELNLSSLELGDSALYFCASSLRGASPLHFGNGTRLTVT.

This chain links TRBV2 with TRBJ1-5; D not certain. CDR1 and CDR2 (germline): SNHLY, FYNNEI. This CDR3 has 11 residues. Trimming cost V 5 bases and J 5 bases, with 4 bases left between them. CDR3 amino acids: CASSRDQPQHF. CDR3 in DNA: TGTGCCAGCAGTCGTGATCAGCCCCAGCATTTT.

This chain joins TRBV11-3 and TRBJ2-5; 8 bases fit TRBD2. Germline V gene data show CDR1 as SGHNT and CDR2 as YENEEA. V trimming: 6 bases; J trimming: 3 bases; junction bases outside the gene matches: 3. The CDR3 extends over 13 amino acids. CDR3 region: CASRSGLEETQYF. DNA for the CDR3: TGTGCCAGCAGGTCGGGACTAGAAGAGACCCAGTACTTC.

The chain joins TRBV5-1 to TRBJ2-7, with 8 bases fitting TRBD2. After removal of 5 bases from V and 6 bases from J, the junction contained 7 bases not matched to a gene. Germline CDR1 and CDR2: SGHRS and YFSETQ. The CDR3 extends over 13 amino acids. The CDR3 DNA follows: TGCGCCAGCAGGGTACAGCGGGAGTCCGAGCAGTACTTC. Translated, it gives CASRVQRESEQYF.

This chain connects TRBV5-1 to TRBJ1-2, with D perhaps TRBD1 (6 bases). The germline V and J ends were trimmed by 4 bases and 2 bases, with 15 bases remaining between them. This CDR3 is 15 amino acids long. Per the germline V gene, CDR1 is SGHRS and CDR2 is YFSETQ. For the CDR3, the DNA is TGCGCCAGCAGCCCCCCTGGACAGCGCAACTATGGCTACACCTTC. Its translation is CASSPPGQRNYGYTF.